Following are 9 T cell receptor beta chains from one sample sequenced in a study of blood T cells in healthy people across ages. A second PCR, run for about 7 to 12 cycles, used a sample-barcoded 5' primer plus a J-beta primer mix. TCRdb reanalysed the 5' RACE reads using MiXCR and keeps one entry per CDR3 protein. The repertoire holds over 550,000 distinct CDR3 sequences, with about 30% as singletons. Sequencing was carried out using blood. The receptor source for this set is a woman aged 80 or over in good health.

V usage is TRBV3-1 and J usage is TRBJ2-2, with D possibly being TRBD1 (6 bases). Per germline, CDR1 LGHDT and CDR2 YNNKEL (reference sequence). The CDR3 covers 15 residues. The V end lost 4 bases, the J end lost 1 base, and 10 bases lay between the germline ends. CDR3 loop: CASSLQGLNTGELFF. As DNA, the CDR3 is TGTGCCAGCAGCCTTCAGGGGCTGAACACCGGGGAGCTGTTTTTT.

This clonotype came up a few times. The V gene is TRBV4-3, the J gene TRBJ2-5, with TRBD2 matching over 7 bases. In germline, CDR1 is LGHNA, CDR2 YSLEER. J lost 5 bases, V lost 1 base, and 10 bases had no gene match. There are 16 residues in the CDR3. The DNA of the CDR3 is TGCGCCAGCAGCCAAGGGGAGGGCGGGCCGCGGGAGACCCAGTACTTC. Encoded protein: CASSQGEGGPRETQYF.

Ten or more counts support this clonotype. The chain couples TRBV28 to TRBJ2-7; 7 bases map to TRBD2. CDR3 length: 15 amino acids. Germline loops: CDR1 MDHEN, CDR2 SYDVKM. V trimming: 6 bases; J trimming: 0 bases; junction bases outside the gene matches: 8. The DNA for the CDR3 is TGTGCCAGCAGGGCAGCGGGACTGAGCTCCTACGAGCAGTACTTC. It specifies CASRAAGLSSYEQYF.

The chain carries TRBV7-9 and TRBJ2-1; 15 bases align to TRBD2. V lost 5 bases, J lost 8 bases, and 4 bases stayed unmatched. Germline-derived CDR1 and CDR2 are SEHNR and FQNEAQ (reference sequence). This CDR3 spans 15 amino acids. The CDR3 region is CASSGTSGGWYEQFF. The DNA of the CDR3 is TGTGCCAGCAGCGGGACTAGCGGGGGGTGGTATGAGCAGTTCTTC. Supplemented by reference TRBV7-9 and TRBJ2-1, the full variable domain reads DTGVSQNPRHKITKRGQNVTFRCDPISEHNRLYWYRQTLGQGPEFLTYFQNEAQLEKSRLLSDRFSAERPKGSFSTLEIQRTEQGDSAMYLCASSGTSGGWYEQFFGPGTRLTVL.

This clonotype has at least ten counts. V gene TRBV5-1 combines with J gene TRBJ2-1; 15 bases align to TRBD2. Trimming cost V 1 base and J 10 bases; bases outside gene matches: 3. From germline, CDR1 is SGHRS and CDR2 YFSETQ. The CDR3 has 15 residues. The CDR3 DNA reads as TGCGCCAGCAGCTTGCCCGGACTAGCGGGGGGGGAGCAGTTCTTC. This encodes CASSLPGLAGGEQFF.

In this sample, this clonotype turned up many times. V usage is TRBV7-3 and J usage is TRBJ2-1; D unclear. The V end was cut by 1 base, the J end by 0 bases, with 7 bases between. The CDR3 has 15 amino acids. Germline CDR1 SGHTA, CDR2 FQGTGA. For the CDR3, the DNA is TGTGCCAGCAGCTTAATCCCGGGCTCCTACAATGAGCAGTTCTTC. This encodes CASSLIPGSYNEQFF.

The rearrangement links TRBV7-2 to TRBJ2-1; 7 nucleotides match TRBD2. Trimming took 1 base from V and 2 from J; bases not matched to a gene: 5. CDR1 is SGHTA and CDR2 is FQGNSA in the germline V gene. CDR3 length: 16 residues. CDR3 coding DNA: TGTGCCAGCAGCTTAGTTCCCGGGAGGCCCTACAATGAGCAGTTCTTC. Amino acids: CASSLVPGRPYNEQFF.

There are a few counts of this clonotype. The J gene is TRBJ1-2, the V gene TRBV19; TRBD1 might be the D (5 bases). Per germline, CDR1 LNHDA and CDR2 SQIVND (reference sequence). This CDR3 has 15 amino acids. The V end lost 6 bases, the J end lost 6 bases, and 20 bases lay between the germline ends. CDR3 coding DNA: TGTGCCAGTAGCATCTTCCAGGGTGGGGAGGATGGCTACACCTTC. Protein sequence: CASSIFQGGEDGYTF.

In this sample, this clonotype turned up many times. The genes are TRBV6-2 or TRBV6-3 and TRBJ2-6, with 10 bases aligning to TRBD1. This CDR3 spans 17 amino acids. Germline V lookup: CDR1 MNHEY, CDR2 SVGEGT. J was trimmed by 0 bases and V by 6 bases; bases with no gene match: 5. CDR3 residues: CASSPGQGPSGANVLTF. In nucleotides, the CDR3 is TGTGCCAGCAGCCCGGGACAGGGGCCCTCTGGGGCCAACGTCCTGACTTTC.